The next 8 T cell receptor beta chains were all read from a single sample in a study of spatial heterogeneity in lung cancer. TCRdb re-called the 5' RACE reads through MiXCR, storing one row per CDR3 protein. The sample contains 85,000 to 100,000 distinct CDR3 sequences, roughly 12% of which appear only once. The time point is: sample taken at primary tumor resection. Unsorted tumor, nontumor lung tissue or cryopreserved PBMC supplied the whole RNA. The sample in question was PBMCs, obtained at surgery. The receptors were gathered from a male donor with early-stage non-small cell lung cancer.

This clonotype was seen repeatedly, ten times or more. The rearrangement uses TRBV4-1 and TRBJ2-5, with D perhaps TRBD1 (5 bases). The length of the CDR3 is 15 residues. Per germline, CDR1 MGHRA and CDR2 YSYEKL. The V and J ends lost 2 bases and 5 bases respectively, with 15 bases between them. CDR3 DNA: TGCGCCAGCAGCCAAAACCCAGGGTTCGGGGAGACCCAGTACTTC. It yields the protein CASSQNPGFGETQYF.

This clonotype was detected many times. The rearrangement links TRBV6-5 to TRBJ2-2, with D perhaps TRBD2 (6 bases). Trimming took off 8 bases at V and 3 bases at J, with 7 bases between the two ends. Per germline, CDR1 MNHEY and CDR2 SVGAGI. This CDR3 spans 12 amino acids. The CDR3 loop is CASGGDTGELFF. The CDR3 nucleotides are TGTGCCAGCGGAGGGGACACCGGGGAGCTGTTTTTT.

This clonotype was counted between two and nine times. The rearrangement links TRBV5-1 to TRBJ2-5; D ambiguous. This CDR3 region has 12 residues. Germline CDR1 SGHRS, CDR2 YFSETQ. The V and J ends lost 1 base and 5 bases respectively, with 6 bases between them. The CDR3 DNA is TGCGCCAGCAGCTTGTTTGGGGAGACCCAGTACTTC. Translation: CASSLFGETQYF.

This clonotype has just a few counts. CDR3 sequence: CASRGPAGYTF. CDR3 DNA: TGTGCCAGCCGGGGCCCCGCGGGCTACACCTTC. The chain links TRBV6-1 to TRBJ1-2; perhaps TRBD1 as D (5 bases). Looked up from germline, CDR1 is MNHNS and CDR2 is SASEGT. The CDR3 is 11 amino acids. V lost 8 bases to trimming and J lost 8 bases, with 12 bases between them.

V and J are TRBV25-1 and TRBJ2-1; 7 nucleotides agree with TRBD2. The CDR3 extends over 15 amino acids. Germline lookup yields CDR1 MGHDK and CDR2 SYGVNS. V lost 5 bases and J lost 2; bases outside the gene matches: 6. The CDR3 DNA follows: TGTGCCAGCAGTTATGGGGGAGGGGCCTACAATGAGCAGTTCTTC. Encoded protein: CASSYGGGAYNEQFF.

The sample holds one count of this clonotype. The J gene is TRBJ2-2, the V gene TRBV4-3; maybe TRBD2 (6 bases). This CDR3 is 14 amino acids long. Trimming removed 4 bases at V and 8 bases at J, with 14 bases between. Germline values: CDR1 LGHNA, CDR2 YSLEER. DNA of the CDR3: TGCGCCAGCAGCCCAGTCGGGGAGGAGGGGGAGCTGTTTTTT. It encodes CASSPVGEEGELFF.

This clonotype was observed at least ten times. The V call is TRBV20-1, the J call TRBJ2-7; 9 positions agree with TRBD1. This CDR3 spans 14 amino acids. The junction had 8 bases not matched to a gene; V was cut back by 6 bases and J by 2 bases. The germline V gene encodes CDR1 DFQATT and CDR2 SNEGSKA (reference sequence). CDR3 amino acids: CSAPWGQGTYEQYF. CDR3 nucleotides: TGCAGTGCCCCTTGGGGACAGGGAACCTACGAGCAGTACTTC.

This clonotype occurred a few times. This chain uses TRBV7-3 with TRBJ2-3; TRBD2 matches at 9 bases. V was pared by 5 bases and J by 5 bases, with 8 bases of the junction left unmatched. This CDR3 spans 15 amino acids. The germline V gene encodes CDR1 SGHTA and CDR2 FQGTGA. Here the CDR3 DNA reads TGTGCCAGCAGCCTCATAGCGGGGGCCCTAGATACGCAGTATTTT. It translates to CASSLIAGALDTQYF. Complete variable domain (other parts from reference TRBV7-3 and TRBJ2-3): GAGVSQTPSNKVTEKGKYVELRCDPISGHTALYWYRQSLGQGPEFLIYFQGTGAADDSGLPNDRFFAVRPEGSVSTLKIQRTERGDSAVYLCASSLIAGALDTQYFGPGTRLTVL.